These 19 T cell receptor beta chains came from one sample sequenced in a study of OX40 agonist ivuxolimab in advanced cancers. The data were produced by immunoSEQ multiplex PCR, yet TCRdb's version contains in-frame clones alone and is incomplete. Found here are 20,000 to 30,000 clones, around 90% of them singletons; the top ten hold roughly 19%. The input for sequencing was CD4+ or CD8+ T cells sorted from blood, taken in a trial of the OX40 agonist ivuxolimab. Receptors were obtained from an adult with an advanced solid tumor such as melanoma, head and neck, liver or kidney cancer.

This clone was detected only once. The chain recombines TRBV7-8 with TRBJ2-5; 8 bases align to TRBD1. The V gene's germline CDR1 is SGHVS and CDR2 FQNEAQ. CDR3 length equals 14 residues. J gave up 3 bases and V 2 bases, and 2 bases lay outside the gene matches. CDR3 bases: TGTGCCAGCAGCTTACTGACAGGGGAAGAGACCCAGTACTTC. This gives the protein CASSLLTGEETQYF. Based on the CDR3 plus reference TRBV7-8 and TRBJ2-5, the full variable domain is GAGVSQSPRYKVAKRGQDVALRCDPISGHVSLFWYQQALGQGPEFLTYFQNEAQLDKSGLPSDRFFAERPEGSVSTLKIQRTQQEDSAVYLCASSLLTGEETQYFGPGTRLLVL.

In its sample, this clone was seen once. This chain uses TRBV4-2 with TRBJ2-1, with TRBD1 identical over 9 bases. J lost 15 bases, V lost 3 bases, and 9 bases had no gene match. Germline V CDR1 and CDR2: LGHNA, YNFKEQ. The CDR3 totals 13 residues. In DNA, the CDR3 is TGTGCCAGCAGCCACGGGACAGGGTTGATGGTGTTCTTC. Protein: CASSHGTGLMVFF.

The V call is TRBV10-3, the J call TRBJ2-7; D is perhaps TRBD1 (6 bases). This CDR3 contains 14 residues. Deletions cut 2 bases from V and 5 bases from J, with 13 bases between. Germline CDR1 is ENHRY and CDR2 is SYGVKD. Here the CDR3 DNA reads TGTGCCATCAGTGAGCCACAGGGCTTGGACGAGCAGTACTTC. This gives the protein CAISEPQGLDEQYF.

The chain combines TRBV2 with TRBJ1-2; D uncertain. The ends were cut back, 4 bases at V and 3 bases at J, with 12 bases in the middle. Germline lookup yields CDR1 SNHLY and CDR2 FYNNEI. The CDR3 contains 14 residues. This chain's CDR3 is CASSVGFNDYGYTF. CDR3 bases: TGTGCCAGCAGTGTAGGATTTAACGACTATGGCTACACCTTC.

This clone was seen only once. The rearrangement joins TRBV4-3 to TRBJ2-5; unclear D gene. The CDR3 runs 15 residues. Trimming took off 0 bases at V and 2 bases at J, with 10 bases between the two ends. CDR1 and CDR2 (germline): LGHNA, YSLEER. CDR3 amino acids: CASSQDGKSQETQYF. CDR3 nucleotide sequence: TGCGCCAGCAGCCAAGATGGGAAGTCTCAAGAGACCCAGTACTTC.

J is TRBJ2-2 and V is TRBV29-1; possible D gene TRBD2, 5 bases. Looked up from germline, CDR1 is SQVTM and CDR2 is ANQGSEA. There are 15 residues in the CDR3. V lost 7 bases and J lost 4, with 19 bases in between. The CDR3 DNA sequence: TGCAGCGCCGCCCGGACTCCATCGGGCACCGGGGAGCTGTTTTTT. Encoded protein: CSAARTPSGTGELFF.

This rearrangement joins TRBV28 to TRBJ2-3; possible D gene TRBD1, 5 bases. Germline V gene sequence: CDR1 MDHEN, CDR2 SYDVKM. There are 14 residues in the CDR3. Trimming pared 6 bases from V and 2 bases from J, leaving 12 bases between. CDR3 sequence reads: CASSTKGDTDTQYF. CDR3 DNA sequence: TGTGCCAGCAGCACGAAAGGGGACACAGATACGCAGTATTTT.

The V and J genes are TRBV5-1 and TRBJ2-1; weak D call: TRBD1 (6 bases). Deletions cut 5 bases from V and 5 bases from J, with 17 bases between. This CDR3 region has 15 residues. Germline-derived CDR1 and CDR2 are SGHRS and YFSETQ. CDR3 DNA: TGCGCCAGCAGTTTCGGTTTCACAGGGAACAATGAGCAGTTCTTC. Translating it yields CASSFGFTGNNEQFF.

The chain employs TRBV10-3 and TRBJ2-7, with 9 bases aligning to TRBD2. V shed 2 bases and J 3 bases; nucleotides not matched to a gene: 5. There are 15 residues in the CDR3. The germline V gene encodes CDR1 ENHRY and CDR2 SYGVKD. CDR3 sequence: CAISEGASGVYEQYF. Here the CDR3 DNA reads TGTGCCATCAGTGAGGGGGCTAGCGGGGTCTACGAGCAGTACTTC.

The CDR3 spells CASRVQEVDTEAFF. CDR3 bases: TGTGCCAGCAGGGTACAGGAGGTGGACACTGAAGCTTTCTTT. The chain has TRBV6-1 and TRBJ1-1; weak D call: TRBD1 (5 bases). Germline loops: CDR1 MNHNS, CDR2 SASEGT. Trimming took off 6 bases at V and 3 bases at J, with 14 bases between the two ends. The CDR3 runs to 14 residues.

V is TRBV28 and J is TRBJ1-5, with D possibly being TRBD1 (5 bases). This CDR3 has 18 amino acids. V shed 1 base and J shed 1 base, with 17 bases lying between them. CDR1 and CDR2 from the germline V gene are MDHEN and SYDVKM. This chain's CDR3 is CASSLYPSARDSNQPQHF. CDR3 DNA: TGTGCCAGCAGTTTATATCCCTCGGCAAGGGACAGCAATCAGCCCCAGCATTTT.

CDR3 residues: CATSRSGSGDEQYF. The CDR3 nucleotides are TGTGCCACCAGCAGAAGCGGTTCAGGCGACGAGCAGTACTTC. J is TRBJ2-7 and V is TRBV15, with a weak D call TRBD2 (5 bases). Germline-derived CDR1 and CDR2 are LNHNV and YYDKDF (reference sequence). Trimming cost V 2 bases and J 5 bases, with 13 bases left between them. The CDR3 extends over 14 amino acids.

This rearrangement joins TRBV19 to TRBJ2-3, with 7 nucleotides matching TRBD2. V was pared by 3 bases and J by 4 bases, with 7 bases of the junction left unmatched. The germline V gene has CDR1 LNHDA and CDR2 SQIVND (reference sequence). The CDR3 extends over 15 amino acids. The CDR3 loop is CASSIGSGLPDTQYF. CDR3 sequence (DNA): TGTGCCAGTAGTATTGGTAGCGGGTTGCCAGATACGCAGTATTTT.

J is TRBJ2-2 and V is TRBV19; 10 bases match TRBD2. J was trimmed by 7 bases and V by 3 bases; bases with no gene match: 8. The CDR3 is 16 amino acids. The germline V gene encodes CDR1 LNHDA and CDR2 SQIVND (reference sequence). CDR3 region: CASSIGLAGVHGELFF. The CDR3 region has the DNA TGTGCCAGTAGTATTGGTCTAGCGGGAGTGCACGGGGAGCTGTTTTTT. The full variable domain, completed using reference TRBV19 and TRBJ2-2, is DGGITQSPKYLFRKEGQNVTLSCEQNLNHDAMYWYRQDPGQGLRLIYYSQIVNDFQKGDIAEGYSVSREKKESFPLTVTSAQKNPTAFYLCASSIGLAGVHGELFFGEGSRLTVL.

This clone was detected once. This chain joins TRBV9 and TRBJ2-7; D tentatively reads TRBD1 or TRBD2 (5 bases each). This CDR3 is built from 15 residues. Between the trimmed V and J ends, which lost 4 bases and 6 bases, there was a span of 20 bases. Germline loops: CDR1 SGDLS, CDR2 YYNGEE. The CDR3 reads CASSLRDAFSGEQYF. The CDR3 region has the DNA TGTGCCAGCAGCCTTCGGGACGCCTTCTCGGGCGAGCAGTACTTC. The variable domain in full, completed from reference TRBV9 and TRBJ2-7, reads DSGVTQTPKHLITATGQRVTLRCSPRSGDLSVYWYQQSLDQGLQFLIQYYNGEERAKGNILERFSAQQFPDLHSELNLSSLELGDSALYFCASSLRDAFSGEQYFGPGTRLTVT.

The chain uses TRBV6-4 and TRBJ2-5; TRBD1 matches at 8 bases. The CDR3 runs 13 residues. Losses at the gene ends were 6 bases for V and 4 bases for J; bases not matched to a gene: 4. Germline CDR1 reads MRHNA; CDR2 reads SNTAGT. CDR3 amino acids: CASRDRDRETQYF. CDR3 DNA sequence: TGTGCCAGCAGGGACAGGGATAGAGAGACCCAGTACTTC.

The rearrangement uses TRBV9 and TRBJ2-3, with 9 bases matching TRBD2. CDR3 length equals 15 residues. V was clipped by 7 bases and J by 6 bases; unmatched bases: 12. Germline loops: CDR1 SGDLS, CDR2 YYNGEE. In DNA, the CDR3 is TGTGCCAGCTCCCCTAGCGGGACTCAAGGGGATACGCAGTATTTT. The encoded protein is CASSPSGTQGDTQYF.

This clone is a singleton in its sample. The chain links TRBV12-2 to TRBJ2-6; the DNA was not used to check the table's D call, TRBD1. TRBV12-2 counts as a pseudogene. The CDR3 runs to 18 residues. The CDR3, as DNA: TGTGCAAGCGCTGAGACATGCTCCACACAAAGTCGGGCCAACGTCCTGACTTTC. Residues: CASAETCSTQSRANVLTF.

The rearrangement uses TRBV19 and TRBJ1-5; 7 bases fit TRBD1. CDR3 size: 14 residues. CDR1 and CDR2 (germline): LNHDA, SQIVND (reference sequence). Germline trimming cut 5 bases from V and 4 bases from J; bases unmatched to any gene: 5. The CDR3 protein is CASSWDSLNQPQHF. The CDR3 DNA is TGTGCCAGTAGTTGGGACAGCCTGAATCAGCCCCAGCATTTT.